What follows is one T cell receptor beta chain and its context. The specificity of this receptor is unknown. Per-base quality was not reported, and no clone a single base away is much larger than it. The immunoSEQ Assay, a bias-controlled multiplex PCR, was used to amplify TCRbeta CDR3 regions from genomic DNA. In the source study's methods: The number of nucleated cells in each sample was estimated from the amplification of reference gene primers within the assay. To quantify the absolute abundance of each unique TCRbeta CDR3 rearrangement, sequence reads were collapsed and filtered. For each sample, productive Simpson clonality was calculated as the square root of Simpson's diversity index over productive rearrangements. TCRdb obtained this table from immuneACCESS and retained in-frame rearrangements with V and J assigned. These tables miss some clones; where compared with another copy, unresolved V genes account for less than half of the shortfall, and the remainder is unexplained. That table is the source of V, J and clone size, and D and trimming were worked out from the DNA. This sample has 60,000 to 85,000 clones in its table, and 70% to 90% of those were observed once. The ten largest make up approximately 12% of the sample.

Each collaborating institution followed its own protocols to collect whole blood in K2EDTA tubes. Collaborator samples were shipped for TCRbeta analysis as frozen whole blood, isolated PBMCs, or DNA extracted from either sample type. This specimen belongs to a study of blood T cell repertoires in COVID-19 (dated by TCRdb to the early 2020s). For context, the study as a whole: Samples from collaborators originated in the United States, Italy and Spain and spanned both the acute and convalescent phases of COVID-19. The material from the prospective study consisted of cDNA or gDNA derived from T cells, B-cell-depleted T cells, or PBMCs. The dataset comprised deeply sampled blood TCRbeta repertoires from subjects exposed to, actively infected with, or recovered from COVID-19. The repertoires were made available in a free public database intended to serve as a resource for research on the immune response to SARS-CoV-2. Samples were obtained from the ongoing ImmuneRACE study (first 160 participants) and from 1,254 subjects provided by 6 global collaborators. A de-identified subject ID, COVID-19 status, age in years and sex were almost always included in the sample metadata. Where HLA class I and class II types were available, the types were taken from metadata supplied by the sample provider, not from assay-based typing. The study at large found these results: The quantity of clinical and demographic metadata differed by source and by participant and was supplied without curation.

There are 17 amino acids in the CDR3, from cysteine to phenylalanine inclusive. Kept here is only the CDR3 DNA, which spans 51 bases and is read in frame from base 1. For CDR1 and CDR2, the germline V gene lists WSHSY and SAAADI. V is pruned by 2 bases and J by 8 bases, leaving 13 bases of the junction without a gene match. This clonotype was obtained from a human donor in a cohort sampled during active COVID-19. The specimen sequenced was peripheral blood. Recombination linked TRBV10-2 to TRBJ1-2, with 11 bases aligning to TRBD1. In nucleotide form, the sequence is TGCGCCAGCAGTGAGAACGAGGGGACAGGGGGATCCCTCGGCTACACCTTC. This codes for CASSENEGTGGSLGYTF.